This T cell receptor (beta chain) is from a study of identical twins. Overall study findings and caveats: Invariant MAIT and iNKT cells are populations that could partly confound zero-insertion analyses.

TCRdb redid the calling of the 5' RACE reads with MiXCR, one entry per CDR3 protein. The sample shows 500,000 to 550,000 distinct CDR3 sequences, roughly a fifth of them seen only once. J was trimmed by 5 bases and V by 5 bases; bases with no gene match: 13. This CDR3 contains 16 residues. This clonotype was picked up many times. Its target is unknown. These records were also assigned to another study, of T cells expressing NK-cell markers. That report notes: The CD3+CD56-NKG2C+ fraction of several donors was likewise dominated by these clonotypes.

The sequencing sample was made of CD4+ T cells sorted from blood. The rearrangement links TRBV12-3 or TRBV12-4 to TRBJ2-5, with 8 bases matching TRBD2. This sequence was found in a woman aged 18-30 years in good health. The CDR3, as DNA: TGTGCCAGCAGTCCCGGGGGCGGGGGGCCGGGGGAGACCCAGTACTTC. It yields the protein CASSPGGGGPGETQYF.